Listed below are T cell receptor beta chains from one sample, sequenced in a study of blood T cells in healthy people across ages. TCRdb fed the 5' RACE reads into MiXCR, producing one record per CDR3 protein. Among about 670,000 distinct CDR3 sequences listed, over 40% were seen once. Sequencing was performed on blood. These receptors originate from a woman aged 80 or over in good health. The CDR3 runs from the conserved cysteine through the conserved F or W. Fields, in order: D gene, V gene, clone size, J gene, CDR3 DNA, CDR3 protein. The D gene is left open where the match is weak. Clone size is given for some rows only: seen once, a few or many times, or a class if the clone is expanded.

>TRBD2|TRBV10-2|.|TRBJ2-7
TGCGCCAGCAGTGAGTCTAGCGGGAGTTTGTACGAGCAGTACTTC
CASSESSGSLYEQYF
>.|TRBV5-1|.|TRBJ1-1
TGCGCCAGCAGCTTGGTGGTTGACACTGAAGCTTTCTTT
CASSLVVDTEAFF
>TRBD2|TRBV20-1|once|TRBJ2-1
TGCAATCTAGCGGGAACAAACAATGAGCAGTTCTTC
CNLAGTNNEQFF
>TRBD1|TRBV24-1|.|TRBJ2-5
TGTGCCACCAGTGATTTTGGGACAGGGACAGGGGAGACCCAGTACTTC
CATSDFGTGTGETQYF
>.|TRBV27|.|TRBJ2-7
TGTGCCAGCAAGATATTCCAGGGCTCCTACGAGCAGTACTTC
CASKIFQGSYEQYF
>.|TRBV3-1|many|TRBJ2-7
TGTGCCAGCAGCTCGGCAGGAGAGCAGTACTTC
CASSSAGEQYF
>TRBD2|TRBV6-2/TRBV6-3|many|TRBJ2-3
TGTGCCAGCAGTTACTACGGGTCAACTCCTCTTGGCGGGAGAGCAGATACGCAGTATTTT
CASSYYGSTPLGGRADTQYF
>.|TRBV28|many|TRBJ2-5
TGTGCCAGCAGCAATGCTGGGGCTAGAGGGGAGACCCAGTACTTC
CASSNAGARGETQYF
>.|TRBV20-1|.|TRBJ2-5
TGCAGTGCTAGAGAAATACAAGAGACCCAGTACTTC
CSAREIQETQYF
>.|TRBV15|.|TRBJ2-7
TGTGCCACCAGCAGAGAGGGGCGACTCCCTAACTACGAGCAGTACTTC
CATSREGRLPNYEQYF
>.|TRBV3-1|.|TRBJ2-2
TGTGCCAGCAGCCAAGTGGGTGGCGGCACCGGGGAGCTGTTTTTT
CASSQVGGGTGELFF
>TRBD2|TRBV20-1|.|TRBJ2-7
TGCAGTGCCCCCGCTACGACTAGCGGGAGTGGGCAGTACTTC
CSAPATTSGSGQYF
>.|TRBV7-6|.|TRBJ2-3
TGTGCCAGCAGCTCGGGACCCCCTGATACGCAGTATTTT
CASSSGPPDTQYF
>TRBD2|TRBV24-1|few|TRBJ2-4
TGTGCCACCAGTGATCCCAGGCGGGGGGATGAGCAGTACTTC
CATSDPRRGDEQYF
>.|TRBV29-1|.|TRBJ2-7
TGCAGCGTTGAAGTTGAAGGGACGTCCTACGAGCAGTACTTC
CSVEVEGTSYEQYF
>.|TRBV7-8|few|TRBJ1-1
TGTGCCAGCAGCTTGTTTAGGGGGTCGAACACTGAAGCTTTCTTT
CASSLFRGSNTEAFF
>TRBD2|TRBV3-1|many|TRBJ2-1
TGTGCCAGCAGCCACATCCGCCCCTCTTCGGCGGGAGGAGACAATGAGCAGTTCTTC
CASSHIRPSSAGGDNEQFF
>.|TRBV10-3|.|TRBJ1-2
TGTGCCATCAGTGTCCATCGGACAGCAACTAACTATGGCTACACCTTC
CAISVHRTATNYGYTF
>.|TRBV7-2|.|TRBJ2-1
TGTGCCAGCAGCCAAATGGGAATTCCTGGCAATGAGCAGTTCTTC
CASSQMGIPGNEQFF
>TRBD1|TRBV7-9|.|TRBJ2-7
TGTGCCAGCACTGGAAGGGACAGGGTAGACGAGCAGTACTTC
CASTGRDRVDEQYF
>TRBD2|TRBV29-1|many|TRBJ2-7
TGCAGCGCCGGACTAGGCTCCTACGAGCAGTACTTC
CSAGLGSYEQYF
>.|TRBV5-1|many|TRBJ2-7
TGCGCCAGCAGCTTGGCGGTCGGCGAGCAGTACTTC
CASSLAVGEQYF
>.|TRBV5-1|.|TRBJ1-2
TGCGCCAGCAGCGTGGAACCGGCCGTCGGGGGCTACACCTTC
CASSVEPAVGGYTF
>TRBD2|TRBV29-1|.|TRBJ2-1
TGCAGGGCAGGACTAGCGGGGGGTATTGAGCAGTTCTTC
CRAGLAGGIEQFF
>TRBD1|TRBV7-9|.|TRBJ2-5
TGTGCCAGCAGCTTAGTAGAGGGGGCCCCGAGAGAGACCCAGTACTTC
CASSLVEGAPRETQYF
>.|TRBV4-2|.|TRBJ2-5
TGTGCCAGCAGCCAAGACGCGGGACAGAACCAAGAGACCCAGTACTTC
CASSQDAGQNQETQYF
>TRBD1|TRBV29-1|few|TRBJ1-5
TGCAGCGTTGCCCCGGGACAGGGTGGTCAGCCCCAGCATTTT
CSVAPGQGGQPQHF
>.|TRBV10-3|.|TRBJ2-5
TGTGCCATCTCTACAGGGAAAGAGACCCAGTACTTC
CAISTGKETQYF
>.|TRBV9|.|TRBJ2-5
TGTGCCAGCAGCGTAACGGCGGGGACCCAAGAGACCCAGTACTTC
CASSVTAGTQETQYF
>.|TRBV20-1|.|TRBJ1-1
TGCAGTGCCCCCGGGACCCCGAACACTGAAGCTTTCTTT
CSAPGTPNTEAFF
>.|TRBV7-8|many|TRBJ2-7
TGTGCCAGCAGCTTGAACCCGGAGTATCTTGCCTACGAGCAGTACTTC
CASSLNPEYLAYEQYF
>.|TRBV20-1|.|TRBJ1-1
TGCAGTGCTAGAGACCTTAGGGAAACGAACACTGAAGCTTTCTTT
CSARDLRETNTEAFF
>TRBD1|TRBV18|.|TRBJ2-3
TGTACCAGCTCAACGACAGGGGGGGGAAGCACAGATACGCAGTATTTT
CTSSTTGGGSTDTQYF
>.|TRBV12-3/TRBV12-4|.|TRBJ2-2
TGTGCCAGCAGTTTCGTGGGCACAAACACCGGGGAGCTGTTTTTT
CASSFVGTNTGELFF
>TRBD1|TRBV4-2|once|TRBJ1-6
TGTGCCAGCAGCCTGACCGCGGGACAGGGTAATTCACCCCTCCACTTT
CASSLTAGQGNSPLHF